This is a list of T cell receptor beta chains from one sample in a study of shared clonotypes between healthy human individuals. Sequencing was performed with immunoSEQ multiplex PCR; in TCRdb, only in-frame clones are kept and a portion is missing. This table holds roughly 760,000 clones, less than 85% found once. Sequenced: memory CD4+ T cells sorted from blood. These receptors all come from a woman aged 25 to 39 in good health. CDR3s include the opening cysteine and the closing phenylalanine or tryptophan. Each record gives: CDR3 protein, CDR3 DNA, D gene, V gene, J gene, clone size. A D gene is named only where the DNA matches it firmly. A row's size may be missing; if present it is once, few, many or a size class.

CDR3 protein: CASSLGSGIGEQFF
CDR3 DNA: TGTGCCAGCAGCCTTGGGAGCGGGATTGGTGAGCAGTTCTTC
D gene: TRBD2
V gene: TRBV11-2
J gene: TRBJ2-1
clone size: NA

CDR3 protein: CATQVQPQHF
CDR3 DNA: TGTGCCACCCAGGTTCAGCCCCAGCATTTT
D gene: NA
V gene: TRBV6-5
J gene: TRBJ1-5
clone size: NA

CDR3 protein: CASSETGFEQYF
CDR3 DNA: TGTGCCAGCAGTGAGACAGGTTTCGAGCAGTACTTC
D gene: NA
V gene: TRBV6-1
J gene: TRBJ2-7
clone size: NA

CDR3 protein: CASSLGRDTGELFF
CDR3 DNA: TGCGCCAGCAGCTTGGGTCGTGACACCGGGGAGCTGTTTTTT
D gene: NA
V gene: TRBV5-1
J gene: TRBJ2-2
clone size: few

CDR3 protein: CASSVTGTGSPEQYF
CDR3 DNA: TGTGCCAGCAGCGTAACCGGGACAGGGTCCCCCGAGCAGTACTTC
D gene: TRBD1
V gene: TRBV11-2
J gene: TRBJ2-7
clone size: NA

CDR3 protein: CASSSGYNEQFF
CDR3 DNA: TGTGCCAGCAGCTCTGGATACAATGAGCAGTTCTTC
D gene: NA
V gene: TRBV5-6
J gene: TRBJ2-1
clone size: NA

CDR3 protein: CASSLLRDTQYF
CDR3 DNA: TGTGCCAGCAGTTTATTGAGAGATACGCAGTATTTT
D gene: NA
V gene: TRBV28
J gene: TRBJ2-3
clone size: once

CDR3 protein: CASSIGGGGQPQHF
CDR3 DNA: TGTGCCAGTAGTATTGGGGGGGGCGGTCAGCCCCAGCATTTT
D gene: NA
V gene: TRBV19
J gene: TRBJ1-5
clone size: NA

CDR3 protein: CASSLQLAGDVNTQYF
CDR3 DNA: TGCGCCAGCAGCCTACAGCTAGCGGGAGATGTAAATACGCAGTATTTT
D gene: TRBD2
V gene: TRBV5-1
J gene: TRBJ2-3
clone size: NA

CDR3 protein: CASRVQGNTGELFF
CDR3 DNA: TGCGCCAGCAGGGTACAGGGGAACACCGGGGAGCTGTTTTTT
D gene: NA
V gene: TRBV5-1
J gene: TRBJ2-2
clone size: NA

CDR3 protein: CASSLLQRDGTDTQYF
CDR3 DNA: TGCGCCAGCAGCTTGCTTCAGCGGGATGGCACAGATACGCAGTATTTT
D gene: TRBD2
V gene: TRBV5-1
J gene: TRBJ2-3
clone size: NA

CDR3 protein: CASMYSAKNIQYF
CDR3 DNA: TGTGCCAGCATGTACTCCGCCAAAAACATTCAGTACTTC
D gene: NA
V gene: TRBV7-9
J gene: TRBJ2-4
clone size: NA

CDR3 protein: CASSLISPTASEAFF
CDR3 DNA: TGCGCCAGCAGCTTGATATCCCCCACAGCGTCTGAAGCTTTCTTT
D gene: NA
V gene: TRBV5-1
J gene: TRBJ1-1
clone size: NA

CDR3 protein: CASSSQGAGELFF
CDR3 DNA: TGTGCCAGCAGCTCGCAGGGGGCCGGGGAGCTGTTTTTT
D gene: TRBD1
V gene: TRBV7-9
J gene: TRBJ2-2
clone size: few

CDR3 protein: CASSLWDPRGGYTF
CDR3 DNA: TGTGCCAGCAGTTTATGGGACCCCAGGGGAGGCTACACCTTC
D gene: NA
V gene: TRBV28
J gene: TRBJ1-2
clone size: NA

CDR3 protein: CASSGLYSGNTIYF
CDR3 DNA: TGTGCCAGCAGCGGACTGTACTCTGGAAACACCATATATTTT
D gene: NA
V gene: TRBV25-1
J gene: TRBJ1-3
clone size: NA

CDR3 protein: CASSQLEISYNEQFF
CDR3 DNA: TGTGCCAGCAGCCAGCTGGAGATCTCCTACAATGAGCAGTTCTTC
D gene: NA
V gene: TRBV7-9
J gene: TRBJ2-1
clone size: NA

CDR3 protein: CASSDQTSGGDTQYF
CDR3 DNA: TGTGCCAGCAGCGATCAGACTAGCGGGGGAGATACGCAGTATTTT
D gene: TRBD2
V gene: TRBV9
J gene: TRBJ2-3
clone size: NA

CDR3 protein: CASSVGYGYTF
CDR3 DNA: TGTGCCAGCAGTGTGGGCTATGGCTACACCTTC
D gene: NA
V gene: TRBV28
J gene: TRBJ1-2
clone size: NA

CDR3 protein: CSVPGQGAYGYTF
CDR3 DNA: TGCAGCGTGCCGGGACAGGGCGCGTATGGCTACACCTTC
D gene: TRBD1
V gene: TRBV29-1
J gene: TRBJ1-2
clone size: few

CDR3 protein: CASSANYEQYF
CDR3 DNA: TGTGCCAGCAGCGCAAACTACGAGCAGTACTTC
D gene: NA
V gene: TRBV28
J gene: TRBJ2-7
clone size: NA

CDR3 protein: CASSIKLSTEAFF
CDR3 DNA: TGTGCCAGTAGTATAAAGTTGTCCACTGAAGCTTTCTTT
D gene: NA
V gene: TRBV19
J gene: TRBJ1-1
clone size: NA

CDR3 protein: CASSPNWDTEAFF
CDR3 DNA: TGTGCCAGCAGCCCAAACTGGGACACTGAAGCTTTCTTT
D gene: NA
V gene: TRBV5-4
J gene: TRBJ1-1
clone size: NA

CDR3 protein: CASSFVGEPGDTQYF
CDR3 DNA: TGTGCCAGCAGTTTCGTGGGGGAGCCGGGGGATACGCAGTATTTT
D gene: NA
V gene: TRBV28
J gene: TRBJ2-3
clone size: NA

CDR3 protein: CASSRAEPLQETQYF
CDR3 DNA: TGCGCCAGCAGCAGGGCCGAACCGCTCCAAGAGACCCAGTACTTC
D gene: NA
V gene: TRBV5-1
J gene: TRBJ2-5
clone size: NA

CDR3 protein: CASRPGEQGGYTF
CDR3 DNA: TGTGCCAGCCGACCGGGAGAGCAGGGTGGCTACACCTTC
D gene: NA
V gene: TRBV18
J gene: TRBJ1-2
clone size: NA

CDR3 protein: CASTSLIHSSKNTEAFF
CDR3 DNA: TGCGCCAGCACCTCTTTGATCCACTCTAGCAAGAACACTGAAGCTTTCTTT
D gene: NA
V gene: TRBV5-1
J gene: TRBJ1-1
clone size: NA

CDR3 protein: CASSFSGLADRTDTQYF
CDR3 DNA: TGTGCCAGCAGCTTTTCTGGTCTAGCCGACCGCACAGATACGCAGTATTTT
D gene: NA
V gene: TRBV7-8
J gene: TRBJ2-3
clone size: NA

CDR3 protein: CASSILGGRAVADTQYF
CDR3 DNA: TGTGCCAGCAGCATATTAGGCGGGAGGGCCGTCGCAGATACGCAGTATTTT
D gene: TRBD2
V gene: TRBV27
J gene: TRBJ2-3
clone size: NA